This T cell receptor beta chain was recorded in a study of blood T cell repertoires in COVID-19. On the study more broadly: In each case, the material was cDNA or gDNA derived from T cells, B-cell-depleted T cells, or PBMCs.

The data were produced by immunoSEQ multiplex PCR, yet TCRdb's version contains in-frame clones alone and is incomplete. The data hold approximately 290,000 clones, with 80% to 95% observed a single time. Trimming stripped 5 bases from V and 5 bases from J, with 13 bases between. CDR3 length equals 13 residues. Allocation to cohorts depended on clinical history reported by the participants. This TCR derives from a woman in her 30s who had recovered from COVID-19. The sequencing input was PBMCs or T cells enriched from blood (not recorded which). V is TRBV12-3 or TRBV12-4 and J is TRBJ2-7; D perhaps matches TRBD2 (5 bases). The CDR3 protein is CASSPPGFDEQYF. The CDR3 nucleotides read TGTGCCAGCAGTCCCCCGGGGTTCGACGAGCAGTACTTC.